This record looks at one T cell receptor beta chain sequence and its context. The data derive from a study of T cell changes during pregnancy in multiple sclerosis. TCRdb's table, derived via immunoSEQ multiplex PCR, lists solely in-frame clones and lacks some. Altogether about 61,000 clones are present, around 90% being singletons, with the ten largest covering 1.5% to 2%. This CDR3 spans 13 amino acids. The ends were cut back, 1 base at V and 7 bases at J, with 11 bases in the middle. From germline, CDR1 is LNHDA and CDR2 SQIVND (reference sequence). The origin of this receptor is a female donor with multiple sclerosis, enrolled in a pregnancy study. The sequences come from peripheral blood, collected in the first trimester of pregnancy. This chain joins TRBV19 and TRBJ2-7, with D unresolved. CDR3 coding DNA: TGTGCCAGTAGTATAGCCCGCGTAGCAGAGCAGTACTTC. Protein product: CASSIARVAEQYF.